These 10 T cell receptor beta chains share one sample of origin, sequenced in a study of T cell responses to AZD1222 COVID-19 vaccine. Profiled with immunoSEQ multiplex PCR; TCRdb holds only in-frame clones, not every one. The profile shows 85,000 or so clones, around 84% of them singletons. The source was peripheral blood, collected 28 days after the second AZD1222 dose. The receptors were sampled from an adult who received the AZD1222 COVID-19 vaccine.

This clone was observed once. V gene TRBV28 combines with J gene TRBJ1-5, with a weak D call TRBD1 (6 bases). There are 14 residues in the CDR3. Germline CDR1 MDHEN, CDR2 SYDVKM. Deletions cut 6 bases from V and 2 bases from J, with 11 bases between. Here the CDR3 DNA reads TGTGCCAGCAGGAACAGGGTCCGCAATCAGCCCCAGCATTTT. It translates to CASRNRVRNQPQHF.

J is TRBJ2-7 and V is TRBV9; no definite D call. Germline V gene lookup returns CDR1 SGDLS and CDR2 YYNGEE. This CDR3 comprises 14 residues. Deletions cut 0 bases from V and 2 bases from J, with 9 bases between. The DNA of the CDR3 is TGTGCCAGCAGCGTAGGGTGGCGGACCTACGAGCAGTACTTC. It yields the protein CASSVGWRTYEQYF. Looking up the rest from reference TRBV9 and TRBJ2-7 gives the full variable domain: DSGVTQTPKHLITATGQRVTLRCSPRSGDLSVYWYQQSLDQGLQFLIQYYNGEERAKGNILERFSAQQFPDLHSELNLSSLELGDSALYFCASSVGWRTYEQYFGPGTRLTVT.

This clone was detected only a few times. This sequence joins TRBV14 and TRBJ2-2, with D perhaps assigned TRBD1 or TRBD2 (5 bases each). CDR3 length equals 13 residues. Trimming removed 5 bases at V and 7 bases at J, with 11 bases between. Germline V gene data show CDR1 as SGHDN and CDR2 as FVKESK. CDR3 loop: CASSGDGRGELFF. The CDR3 coding sequence is TGTGCCAGCAGCGGGGACGGACGCGGGGAGCTGTTTTTT.

The DNA for the CDR3 is TGTGCCAGCAGTACGGGGGGCGGCTACGAGCAGTACTTC. It translates to CASSTGGGYEQYF. The V and J genes are TRBV6-6 and TRBJ2-7; a possible D gene is TRBD2 (7 bases). Between the trimmed V and J ends, which lost 5 bases and 3 bases, there was a span of 11 bases. This CDR3 is built from 13 residues. From germline, CDR1 is MNHNY and CDR2 SVGAGI (reference sequence).

The chain links TRBV28 to TRBJ1-4; D possibly corresponds to TRBD1 (5 bases). Deletions cut 8 bases from V and 6 bases from J, with 13 bases between. CDR3 length: 13 amino acids. CDR1 is MDHEN and CDR2 is SYDVKM in the germline V gene. CDR3 residues: CASCGTAYEKLFF. CDR3 nucleotides: TGTGCCAGCTGCGGGACGGCATATGAAAAACTGTTTTTT.

This sequence joins TRBV9 and TRBJ1-5; maybe TRBD1 (5 bases). Trimming took 0 bases from V and 6 from J, leaving 13 bases between them. The germline CDR1 and CDR2 sequences are SGDLS and YYNGEE. CDR3 length: 15 amino acids. The CDR3 protein is CASSVGRAMGQPQHF. The CDR3 nucleotides are TGTGCCAGCAGCGTAGGCAGGGCCATGGGTCAGCCCCAGCATTTT.

The chain combines TRBV7-8 with TRBJ2-1, with D maybe TRBD2 (6 bases). V was cut by 5 bases and J by 0 bases, with 11 bases left in between. Germline lookup yields CDR1 SGHVS and CDR2 FQNEAQ. The CDR3 spans 15 residues. The CDR3 sequence is CASSRDFSSYNEQFF. The CDR3 nucleotides read TGTGCCAGCAGCAGGGACTTCAGCTCCTACAATGAGCAGTTCTTC.

The chain joins TRBV3-1 (or the pseudogene TRBV3-2) to TRBJ1-1; TRBD1 is a possible D gene (6 bases). Between the trimmed V and J ends, which lost 10 bases and 5 bases, there was a span of 17 bases. CDR1 is LGHDT and CDR2 is YNNKEL in the germline V gene (reference sequence). The CDR3 is 13 amino acids. The CDR3 region has the DNA TGTGCCACCCACGGGAGGGGGAGGACTGAAGCTTTCTTT. This codes for CATHGRGRTEAFF.

The table lists this clone with a few counts. The chain uses TRBV27 and TRBJ2-7; the D is unclear. V dropped 3 bases and J dropped 0 bases, with 6 bases sitting between them. Germline V gene sequence: CDR1 MNHEY, CDR2 SMNVEV (reference sequence). CDR3 length: 13 residues. CDR3 sequence reads: CASSLFASYEQYF. Here the CDR3 DNA reads TGTGCCAGCAGTTTGTTCGCCTCCTACGAGCAGTACTTC.

This chain joins TRBV23-1 and TRBJ1-1; TRBD1 might be the D (5 bases). TRBV23-1 belongs to the ORF category, with a function that is uncertain. The CDR3 runs to 15 residues. Trimming removed 7 bases from V and 4 bases from J, with 19 bases in between. The CDR3 region is CASTGACGAFTEAFF. CDR3 in DNA: TGCGCCAGCACCGGGGCCTGTGGGGCGTTCACTGAAGCTTTCTTT.